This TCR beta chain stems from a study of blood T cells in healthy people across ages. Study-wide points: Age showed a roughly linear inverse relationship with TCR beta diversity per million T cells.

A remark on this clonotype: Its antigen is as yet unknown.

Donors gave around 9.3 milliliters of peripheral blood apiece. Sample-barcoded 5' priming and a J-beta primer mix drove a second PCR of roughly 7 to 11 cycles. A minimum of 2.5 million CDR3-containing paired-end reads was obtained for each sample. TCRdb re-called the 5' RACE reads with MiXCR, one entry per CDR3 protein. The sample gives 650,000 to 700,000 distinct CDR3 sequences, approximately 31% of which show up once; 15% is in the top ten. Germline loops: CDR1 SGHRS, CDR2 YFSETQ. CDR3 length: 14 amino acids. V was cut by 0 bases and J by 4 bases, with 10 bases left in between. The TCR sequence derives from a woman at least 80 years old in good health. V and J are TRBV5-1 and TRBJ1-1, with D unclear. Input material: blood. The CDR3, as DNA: TGCGCCAGCAGCTTGGCCTCGGGGATCACTGAAGCTTTCTTT. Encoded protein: CASSLASGITEAFF.